Below, one TCR beta chain is given with its context. These data belong to a study of blood T cell repertoires in COVID-19. Overall study context: Material from acute and convalescent COVID-19 was sourced from the United States, Italy and Spain.

The CDR3 loop spans 14 amino acids. Trimming removed 0 bases from V and 2 bases from J, with 6 bases in between. CDR1 and CDR2 from the germline V gene are SGHNT and YYREEE (reference sequence). Per the original data handling: Amplifying reference gene primers gave estimates of nucleated cell counts. Sequencing was performed with immunoSEQ multiplex PCR; in TCRdb, only in-frame clones are kept and a portion is missing. Clonal size and the V and J genes are those of that table, whereas D and trimming came from the DNA. Found here are hundreds of thousands of clones, 75% to 90% of them singletons; the top ten hold roughly 0.95%. A COVID-19 case was met by exposed participants within 2 weeks before study entry.

Sequenced input: PBMCs or T cells enriched from blood (not recorded which). V and J are TRBV5-4 and TRBJ1-5; tentatively, D is TRBD1 (6 bases). The TCR was taken from a man aged 50 or older who had been exposed to COVID-19. DNA of the CDR3: TGTGCCAGCAGCTTGGACAGGGGCAATCAGCCCCAGCATTTT. The encoded protein is CASSLDRGNQPQHF.